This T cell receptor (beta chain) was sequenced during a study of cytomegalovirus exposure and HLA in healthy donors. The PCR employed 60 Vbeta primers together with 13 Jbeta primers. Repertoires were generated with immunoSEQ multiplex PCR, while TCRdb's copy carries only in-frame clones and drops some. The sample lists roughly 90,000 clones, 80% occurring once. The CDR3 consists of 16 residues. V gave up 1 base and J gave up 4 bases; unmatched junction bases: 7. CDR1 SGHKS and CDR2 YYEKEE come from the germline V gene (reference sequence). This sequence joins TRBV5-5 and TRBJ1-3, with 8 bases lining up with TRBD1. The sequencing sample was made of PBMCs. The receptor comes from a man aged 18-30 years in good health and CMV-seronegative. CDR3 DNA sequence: TGTGCCAGCAGCTTGTGGACAGGGATGCAAGGAAACACCATATATTTT. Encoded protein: CASSLWTGMQGNTIYF. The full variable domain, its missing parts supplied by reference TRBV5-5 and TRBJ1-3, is DAGVTQSPTHLIKTRGQQVTLRCSPISGHKSVSWYQQVLGQGPQFIFQYYEKEERGRGNFPDRFSARQFPNYSSELNVNALLLGDSALYLCASSLWTGMQGNTIYFGEGSWLTVV.